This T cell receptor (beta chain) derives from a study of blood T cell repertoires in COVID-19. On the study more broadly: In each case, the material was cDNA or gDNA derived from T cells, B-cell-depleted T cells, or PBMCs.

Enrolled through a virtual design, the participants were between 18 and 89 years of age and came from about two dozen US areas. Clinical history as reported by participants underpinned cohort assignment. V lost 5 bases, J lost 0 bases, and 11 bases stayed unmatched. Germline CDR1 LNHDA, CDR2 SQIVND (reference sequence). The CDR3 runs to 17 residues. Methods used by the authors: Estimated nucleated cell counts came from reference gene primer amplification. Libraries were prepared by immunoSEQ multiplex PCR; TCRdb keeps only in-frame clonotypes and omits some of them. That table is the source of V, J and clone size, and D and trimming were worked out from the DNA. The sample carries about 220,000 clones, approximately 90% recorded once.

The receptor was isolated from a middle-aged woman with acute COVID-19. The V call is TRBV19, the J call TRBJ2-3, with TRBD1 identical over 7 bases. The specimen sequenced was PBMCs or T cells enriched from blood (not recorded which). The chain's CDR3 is CASSLTGDRSSTDTQYF. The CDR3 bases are TGTGCCAGTAGTCTTACTGGGGACAGAAGTAGCACAGATACGCAGTATTTT. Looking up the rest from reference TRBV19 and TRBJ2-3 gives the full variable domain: DGGITQSPKYLFRKEGQNVTLSCEQNLNHDAMYWYRQDPGQGLRLIYYSQIVNDFQKGDIAEGYSVSREKKESFPLTVTSAQKNPTAFYLCASSLTGDRSSTDTQYFGPGTRLTVL.